The next 24 T cell receptor beta chains were all read from a single sample in a study of cytomegalovirus exposure and HLA in healthy donors. The primer mix had 60 Vbeta and 13 Jbeta primers. TCRdb's table, derived via immunoSEQ multiplex PCR, lists solely in-frame clones and lacks some. The sample has 150,000 to 200,000 clones; approximately 78% are singletons. The sample was PBMCs. The receptors here all came from a woman between 50 and 59 years old in good health and CMV-seropositive.

The chain uses TRBV4-2 and TRBJ1-4; 11 bases match TRBD1. The CDR3 runs 15 residues. Trimming at V came to 3 bases and at J to 7 bases, leaving 4 bases not matched to a gene. Germline values: CDR1 LGHNA, CDR2 YNFKEQ. The CDR3 sequence: CASSHRTGGSEKLFF. DNA of the CDR3: TGTGCCAGCAGCCATAGGACAGGGGGCAGTGAAAAACTGTTTTTT.

The sample holds one count of this clone. This sequence joins TRBV19 and TRBJ2-1; D remains ambiguous. The CDR3 runs to 17 residues. CDR1 is LNHDA and CDR2 is SQIVND in the germline V gene (reference sequence). Between the trimmed V and J ends, which lost 4 bases and 3 bases, there was a span of 19 bases. CDR3 DNA sequence: TGTGCCAGTAGTAGCTCCTTCACAGTGCCGGACTACAATGAGCAGTTCTTC. It translates to CASSSSFTVPDYNEQFF.

As concerns this clone: Other DNA sequences in this sample translate to the same CDR3. The gene calls are TRBV6-5 and TRBJ2-5, with D maybe TRBD2 (5 bases). Germline lookup yields CDR1 MNHEY and CDR2 SVGAGI. This CDR3 is 12 amino acids long. Trimming removed 5 bases from V and 5 bases from J, with 9 bases in between. DNA of the CDR3: TGTGCCAGCAGTACCTCGGGGGAGACCCAGTACTTC. Its protein product is CASSTSGETQYF.

CDR3: CSVEPAKGEQFF. The CDR3 nucleotides are TGCAGCGTTGAACCCGCCAAGGGGGAGCAGTTCTTC. This sequence joins TRBV29-1 and TRBJ2-1; a weak D match, TRBD1 (5 bases). Looked up from germline, CDR1 is SQVTM and CDR2 is ANQGSEA. V gave up 2 bases and J gave up 10 bases, with 12 bases separating them. The CDR3 runs 12 residues.

This clone was found a few times. V is TRBV30 and J is TRBJ2-5; a possible D gene is TRBD1 (6 bases). The CDR3 contains 14 residues. Trimming removed 7 bases from V and 5 bases from J, with 20 bases in between. The germline V gene encodes CDR1 GTSNPN and CDR2 SVGIG (reference sequence). The chain's CDR3 is CAFRGGSRWETQYF. CDR3 DNA: TGTGCCTTTAGAGGGGGTTCGAGGTGGGAGACCCAGTACTTC.

V gene TRBV27 combines with J gene TRBJ1-1; D unclear. Trimming removed 6 bases from V and 5 bases from J, with 13 bases in between. The CDR3 is 13 amino acids. Germline lookup yields CDR1 MNHEY and CDR2 SMNVEV (reference sequence). The CDR3 protein is CASRSGGGTEAFF. CDR3 coding DNA: TGTGCCAGCAGGTCAGGAGGAGGGACTGAAGCTTTCTTT.

This sequence joins TRBV19 and TRBJ1-1, with 8 bases matching TRBD1. CDR1 LNHDA and CDR2 SQIVND come from the germline V gene (reference sequence). V trimming: 3 bases; J trimming: 10 bases; junction bases outside the gene matches: 13. The CDR3 totals 15 residues. This CDR3 reads CASSMDLGGQVVAFF. The CDR3 nucleotides are TGTGCCAGTAGTATGGACCTCGGGGGACAGGTAGTAGCTTTCTTT.

This clone was seen only a few times. V usage is TRBV5-6 and J usage is TRBJ2-7; the D is unclear. The CDR3 contains 15 residues. CDR1 SGHDT and CDR2 YYEEEE come from the germline V gene. V lost 2 bases, J lost 0 bases, and 12 bases lay in between. For the CDR3, the DNA is TGTGCCAGCAGCTTAAGCAATCAGGTCTCCTACGAGCAGTACTTC. It codes for CASSLSNQVSYEQYF. The full variable domain, rest sourced from reference TRBV5-6 and TRBJ2-7, is DAGVTQSPTHLIKTRGQQVTLRCSPKSGHDTVSWYQQALGQGPQFIFQYYEEEERQRGNFPDRFSGHQFPNYSSELNVNALLLGDSALYLCASSLSNQVSYEQYFGPGTRLTVT.

This clone was recorded a few times. The chain combines TRBV18 with TRBJ1-2; 10 bases agree with TRBD1. V shed 6 bases, J shed 4 bases, and the junction held 5 bases outside the gene matches. Germline-derived CDR1 and CDR2 are KGHSH and LQKENI. CDR3 length equals 14 residues. CDR3 protein: CASSRDRGVYGYTF. CDR3 sequence (DNA): TGTGCCAGCTCGCGGGACAGGGGAGTCTATGGCTACACCTTC. The entire variable domain, with the rest obtained from reference TRBV18 and TRBJ1-2, is as follows: NAGVMQNPRHLVRRRGQEARLRCSPMKGHSHVYWYRQLPEEGLKFMVYLQKENIIDESGMPKERFSAEFPKEGPSILRIQQVVRGDSAAYFCASSRDRGVYGYTFGSGTRLTVV.

This sequence joins TRBV20-1 and TRBJ2-5; D gene ambiguous. Deletions cut 6 bases from V and 0 bases from J, with 5 bases between. Germline V lookup: CDR1 DFQATT, CDR2 SNEGSKA (reference sequence). The CDR3 totals 11 residues. DNA of the CDR3: TGCAGTGCCCAGTACCAAGAGACCCAGTACTTC. Protein product: CSAQYQETQYF.

The rearrangement joins TRBV10-2 to TRBJ1-1; D unresolved. Germline V CDR1 and CDR2: WSHSY, SAAADI. V was clipped by 6 bases and J by 7 bases, with 18 bases between them. The CDR3 runs to 14 residues. CDR3: CASRAHYTELEAFF. In DNA, the CDR3 is TGCGCCAGCAGAGCCCATTATACAGAACTTGAAGCTTTCTTT.

The chain combines TRBV5-1 with TRBJ2-1, with D possibly matching TRBD2 (7 bases). Germline V gene sequence: CDR1 SGHRS, CDR2 YFSETQ. This CDR3 has 16 residues. V lost 0 bases and J 6 bases, leaving 16 bases between the germline ends. The CDR3 region has the DNA TGCGCCAGCAGCTTGGTAGGGGGGGGCCAGCTCAATGAGCAGTTCTTC. The encoded protein is CASSLVGGGQLNEQFF.

The chain has TRBV7-9 and TRBJ1-5; maybe TRBD1 (6 bases). The germline V and J ends were trimmed by 2 bases and 1 base, with 9 bases remaining between them. The CDR3 totals 15 residues. Germline V gene data show CDR1 as SEHNR and CDR2 as FQNEAQ (reference sequence). The CDR3 sequence is CASSLQGKSNQPQHF. CDR3 DNA sequence: TGTGCCAGCAGCTTACAGGGGAAAAGCAATCAGCCCCAGCATTTT.

This clone was counted a few times. The chain is built from TRBV5-1 and TRBJ1-4, with TRBD1 as a possible D gene (5 bases). This CDR3 contains 14 residues. Trimming stripped 2 bases from V and 4 bases from J, with 9 bases between. Per the germline V gene, CDR1 is SGHRS and CDR2 is YFSETQ. Here the CDR3 DNA reads TGCGCCAGCAGCTTTGGCAGGGATAATGAAAAACTGTTTTTT. Translation gives CASSFGRDNEKLFF.

This clone showed up just once. The chain combines TRBV7-9 with TRBJ1-2, with unresolved D. V lost 1 base and J 0 bases, leaving 6 bases between the germline ends. Germline assignment: CDR1 SEHNR and CDR2 FQNEAQ (reference sequence). The CDR3 loop spans 14 amino acids. The CDR3: CASSLVQANYGYTF. DNA of the CDR3: TGTGCCAGCAGCTTAGTCCAGGCTAACTATGGCTACACCTTC.

This chain connects TRBV19 to TRBJ2-7; weak D call: TRBD1 (5 bases). The V end lost 3 bases, the J end lost 1 base, and 13 bases lay between the germline ends. Germline CDR1 reads LNHDA; CDR2 reads SQIVND (reference sequence). The CDR3 loop spans 15 amino acids. In DNA, the CDR3 is TGTGCCAGTAGTATTTCACAGGTGACATCCTACGAGCAGTACTTC. This gives the protein CASSISQVTSYEQYF.

V and J are TRBV9 and TRBJ2-5; D not certain. This CDR3 spans 13 amino acids. Trimming shortened V by 4 bases and J by 5 bases, and 12 bases separated the two germline ends. The germline V gene encodes CDR1 SGDLS and CDR2 YYNGEE. CDR3 amino acids: CASSPLLEETQYF. The CDR3 DNA reads as TGTGCCAGCAGCCCGTTATTGGAGGAGACCCAGTACTTC.

The J gene is TRBJ2-7, the V gene TRBV2, with D unclear. This CDR3 is built from 11 residues. Germline-derived CDR1 and CDR2 are SNHLY and FYNNEI. Trimming shortened V by 6 bases and J by 7 bases, and 10 bases separated the two germline ends. CDR3 residues: CASSPSREQYF. The DNA of the CDR3 is TGTGCCAGCAGCCCCTCGCGGGAGCAGTACTTC.

The V and J genes are TRBV5-1 and TRBJ2-7; D perhaps matches TRBD1 (6 bases). This CDR3 is built from 17 residues. V was cut by 0 bases and J by 1 base, with 17 bases left in between. Germline V gene sequence: CDR1 SGHRS, CDR2 YFSETQ. The DNA of the CDR3 is TGCGCCAGCAGCTTGGGACCTCGGGGCAGGGGTTCCTACGAGCAGTACTTC. It codes for CASSLGPRGRGSYEQYF.

The chain has TRBV10-3 and TRBJ1-1; D unclear. V shed 8 bases and J shed 3 bases, with 7 bases lying between them. This CDR3 has 11 amino acids. The germline gives CDR1 ENHRY, CDR2 SYGVKD. The DNA for the CDR3 is TGTGCCATCCGGAGGGACACTGAAGCTTTCTTT. As protein: CAIRRDTEAFF.

The V and J genes are TRBV6-1 and TRBJ1-4; 7 bases match TRBD1. Germline assignment: CDR1 MNHNS and CDR2 SASEGT. CDR3 length equals 13 residues. V was pared by 8 bases and J by 8 bases, with 8 bases of the junction left unmatched. CDR3 sequence: CASGTGVEEKLFF. CDR3 sequence (DNA): TGTGCCAGCGGAACAGGGGTGGAGGAAAAACTGTTTTTT.

The rearrangement links TRBV4-1 to TRBJ2-3; D might be TRBD2 (6 bases). The CDR3 contains 14 residues. Deletions cut 5 bases from V and 5 bases from J, with 14 bases between. The germline V gene encodes CDR1 MGHRA and CDR2 YSYEKL. Written as DNA, the CDR3 is TGCGCCAGCAGCAGGGCGGGGTTTCAAGATACGCAGTATTTT. Translating gives CASSRAGFQDTQYF.

The V call is TRBV30, the J call TRBJ2-7; 12 bases are a match to TRBD1. The trim removed 0 bases at V and 6 bases at J, leaving 6 bases unmatched. This CDR3 spans 15 amino acids. Germline values: CDR1 GTSNPN, CDR2 SVGIG (reference sequence). CDR3 sequence: CAWSVWGQGASEQYF. CDR3 coding DNA: TGTGCCTGGAGTGTTTGGGGACAGGGGGCAAGCGAGCAGTACTTC. The variable domain in full, completed from reference TRBV30 and TRBJ2-7, reads SQTIHQWPATLVQPVGSPLSLECTVEGTSNPNLYWYRQAAGRGLQLLFYSVGIGQISSEVPQNLSASRPQDRQFILSSKKLLLSDSGFYLCAWSVWGQGASEQYFGPGTRLTVT.

The chain recombines TRBV30 with TRBJ2-3; 8 nucleotides line up with TRBD2. V dropped 2 bases and J dropped 4; count of bases not matched to a gene: 14. Germline-derived CDR1 and CDR2 are GTSNPN and SVGIG (reference sequence). The CDR3 contains 17 residues. The chain's CDR3 is CAWSPTLSGGSADTQYF. DNA for the CDR3: TGTGCCTGGAGTCCGACTTTGAGCGGGGGAAGCGCAGATACGCAGTATTTT.